This T cell receptor (beta chain) appears in the sequencing data of a study of cytomegalovirus exposure and HLA in healthy donors. The PCR used 60 Vbeta and 13 Jbeta primers. Assay: immunoSEQ multiplex PCR; the TCRdb copy retains only in-frame clones and omits some. The table shows 90,000 to 100,000 clones, with around 70% occurring only once. Germline CDR1 and CDR2: LNHDA and SQIVND (reference sequence). CDR3 length: 14 residues. J gave up 6 bases and V 4 bases, and 4 bases lay outside the gene matches. As for the donors, each was a healthy bone marrow donor. The sequenced material came from PBMCs. This TCR came from a man aged 45 to 65 in good health and CMV-seronegative. The chain employs TRBV19 and TRBJ1-3, with 9 bases fitting TRBD1. CDR3 bases: TGTGCCAGTAGTAGAGGACAGGGGCCAAACACCATATATTTT. Encoded protein: CASSRGQGPNTIYF.